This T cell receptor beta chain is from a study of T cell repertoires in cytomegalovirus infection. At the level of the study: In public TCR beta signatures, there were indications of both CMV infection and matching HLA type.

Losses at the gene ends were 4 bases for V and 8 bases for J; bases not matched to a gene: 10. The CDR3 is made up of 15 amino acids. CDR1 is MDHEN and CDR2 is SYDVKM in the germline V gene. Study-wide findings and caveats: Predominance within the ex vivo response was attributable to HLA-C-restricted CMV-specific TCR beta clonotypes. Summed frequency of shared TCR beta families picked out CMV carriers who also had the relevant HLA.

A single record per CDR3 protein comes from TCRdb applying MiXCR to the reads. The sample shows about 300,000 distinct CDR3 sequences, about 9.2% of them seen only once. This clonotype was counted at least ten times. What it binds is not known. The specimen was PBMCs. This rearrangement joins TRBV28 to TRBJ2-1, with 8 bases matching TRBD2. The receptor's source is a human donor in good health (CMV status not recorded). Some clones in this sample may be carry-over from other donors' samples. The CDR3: CASSYIAGTLDEQFF. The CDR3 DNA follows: TGTGCCAGCAGTTATATAGCGGGGACCCTCGATGAGCAGTTCTTC. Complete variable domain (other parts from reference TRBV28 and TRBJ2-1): DVKVTQSSRYLVKRTGEKVFLECVQDMDHENMFWYRQDPGLGLRLIYFSYDVKMKEKGDIPEGYSVSREKKERFSLILESASTNQTSMYLCASSYIAGTLDEQFFGPGTRLTVL.